The T cell receptor beta chain described here comes from a study of CD8 T cells in Susac syndrome. Each multiple sclerosis control was a treatment-naive patient with relapsing-remitting disease that was either stable or active. V lost 7 bases to trimming and J lost 1 base, with 10 bases between them. This CDR3 region has 13 residues. The authors reverse transcribed roughly 0.5 to 1 ug RNA with random hexamers. Using its own MiXCR run on the immunoSEQ multiplex PCR reads, TCRdb lists one record per CDR3 protein. Of some 52,000 distinct CDR3 sequences in the sample, 90% to 95% were seen once. This rearrangement joins TRBV12-3 or TRBV12-4 to TRBJ2-5; no firm D call. This TCR was recovered from a human donor with multiple sclerosis. Sample: CD8+ T cells from PBMCs. CDR3: CASIDRFQETQYF. In DNA form, the CDR3 reads TGTGCCAGCATCGACCGCTTCCAAGAGACCCAGTACTTC.